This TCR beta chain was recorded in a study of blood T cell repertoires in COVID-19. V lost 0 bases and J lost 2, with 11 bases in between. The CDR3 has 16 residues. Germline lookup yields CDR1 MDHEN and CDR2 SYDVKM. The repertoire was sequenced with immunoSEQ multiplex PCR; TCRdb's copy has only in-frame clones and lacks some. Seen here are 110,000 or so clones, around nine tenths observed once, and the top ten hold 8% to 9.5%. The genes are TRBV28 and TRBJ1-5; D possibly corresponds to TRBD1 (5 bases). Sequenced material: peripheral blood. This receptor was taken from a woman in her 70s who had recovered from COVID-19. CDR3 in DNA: TGTGCCAGCAGTTTATGGTCAGGGTCTGGCAATCAGCCCCAGCATTTT. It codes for CASSLWSGSGNQPQHF.